What follows describes a single T cell receptor (beta chain). The data were obtained in a study of shared clonotypes between healthy human individuals. V gave up 2 bases and J gave up 3 bases, with 16 bases separating them. The germline V gene has CDR1 SGHTA and CDR2 FQGNSA. The length of the CDR3 is 16 residues. Replicate PCRs for unsorted PBMC used roughly 0.3 ug DNA (about 30,000 T cell genomes). Sequencing on ten immunoSEQ deep assay plates was performed for unsorted PBMC DNA. In the source study's methods: With immunoSEQ giving junction-only sequences and no quality scores, filtering differed. Measured with immunoSEQ multiplex PCR; TCRdb has only the in-frame clones, and not every one. The V and J calls and clone size are taken from that table; D and trimming were inferred from the DNA. Among about 460,000 clones listed, roughly three quarters were seen once. Within Nashville, Tennessee resided all donors, each a Caucasian adult.

Sequencing was performed on PBMCs. The receptor's source is a woman aged 40 to 50 in good health. Some clones in this sample may be carry-over from other donors' samples. V gene TRBV7-2 combines with J gene TRBJ1-2; D not resolved. CDR3 amino acids: CASSLHGPGVDYGYTF. CDR3 nucleotides: TGTGCCAGCAGCTTACACGGACCTGGGGTTGACTATGGCTACACCTTC.